Each of the 28 T cell receptor beta chains below was sequenced from the same sample in a study of cytomegalovirus exposure and HLA in healthy donors. PCR amplification relied on 60 Vbeta primers (plus 13 Jbeta primers). Repertoires were generated with immunoSEQ multiplex PCR, while TCRdb's copy carries only in-frame clones and drops some. The sample yields around 160,000 clones, roughly 73% seen once. Material for sequencing was PBMCs. Receptors were obtained from a middle-aged woman in good health and CMV-seropositive.

The chain combines TRBV28 with TRBJ2-7, with 9 positions matching TRBD1. Germline CDR1 reads MDHEN; CDR2 reads SYDVKM. The CDR3 extends over 16 amino acids. The V gene end was trimmed by 6 bases and the J gene end by 2 bases; junction bases not matched to a gene: 11. The CDR3 bases are TGTGCCAGCAGCCTTTATGTCGGGACAGGGCCCTACGAGCAGTACTTC. It yields the protein CASSLYVGTGPYEQYF.

The chain is built from TRBV15 and TRBJ2-7; tentatively, D is TRBD1 (5 bases). The CDR3 loop spans 14 amino acids. V lost 3 bases, J lost 6 bases, and 15 bases lay in between. Germline values: CDR1 LNHNV, CDR2 YYDKDF (reference sequence). The CDR3, as DNA: TGTGCCACCAGCAGGCAGCCCAGGGAAGCCGAGCAGTACTTC. Amino acid sequence: CATSRQPREAEQYF.

This clone was seen a handful of times. The J gene is TRBJ2-5, the V gene TRBV28, with D uncertain. Germline loops: CDR1 MDHEN, CDR2 SYDVKM. Trimming shortened V by 3 bases and J by 5 bases, and 13 bases separated the two germline ends. CDR3 length: 14 residues. DNA of the CDR3: TGTGCCAGCAGTTTGTTCGGTCTGATTGAGACCCAGTACTTC. Translated: CASSLFGLIETQYF.

This clone was observed once. The gene calls are TRBV6-6 and TRBJ2-3, with 7 nucleotides matching TRBD1. The CDR3 runs to 15 residues. The germline V gene has CDR1 MNHNY and CDR2 SVGAGI (reference sequence). With V trimmed by 11 bases and J by 0 bases, 11 bases remained unmatched. In DNA form, the CDR3 reads TGTGCCGGAGGATCGGGACAGCTTAGCACAGATACGCAGTATTTT. Its protein product is CAGGSGQLSTDTQYF.

In this sample, this clone turned up a few times. The chain links TRBV7-2 to TRBJ1-2, with 9 bases that match TRBD1. Germline-derived CDR1 and CDR2 are SGHTA and FQGNSA. The CDR3 is made up of 16 amino acids. With 5 bases clipped from V and 7 bases from J, the junction kept 14 bases outside the gene matches. The DNA for the CDR3 is TGTGCCAGCAGCCCCCATCCGGGACAGGGATTTTCTGGCTACACCTTC. Translation gives CASSPHPGQGFSGYTF.

V and J are TRBV4-3 and TRBJ2-4, with 13 bases identical to TRBD2. CDR1 and CDR2 (germline): LGHNA, YSLEER. The CDR3 covers 16 residues. Trimming at V came to 0 bases and at J to 9 bases, leaving 5 bases not matched to a gene. CDR3 region: CASSQDRTSGRPIQYF. The CDR3 nucleotides are TGCGCCAGCAGCCAAGATCGGACTAGCGGGAGACCCATTCAGTACTTC.

The chain joins TRBV6-1 to TRBJ1-3; 7 bases line up with TRBD1. In germline, CDR1 is MNHNS, CDR2 SASEGT. There are 15 residues in the CDR3. Trimming cost V 2 bases and J 3 bases; bases outside gene matches: 4. The CDR3 DNA reads as TGTGCCAGCAGTGAAACAGCAGGGGGTGGAAACACCATATATTTT. Translation: CASSETAGGGNTIYF.

CDR3 coding DNA: TGCGCCAGCAGAGGGACAGGGTCGTCCTATGGCTACACCTTC. Residues: CASRGTGSSYGYTF. The gene calls are TRBV5-1 and TRBJ1-2; 9 nucleotides match TRBD1. The CDR3 sequence is 14 residues long. Germline CDR1 and CDR2: SGHRS and YFSETQ. V gave up 5 bases and J gave up 4 bases; unmatched junction bases: 6.

This chain uses TRBV9 with TRBJ2-3; TRBD2 is a possible D gene (6 bases). V lost 0 bases and J 1 base, leaving 12 bases between the germline ends. CDR1 and CDR2 from the germline V gene are SGDLS and YYNGEE. The CDR3 covers 16 residues. CDR3 sequence (DNA): TGTGCCAGCAGCGTAGGGGGGGTCCGAGGCACAGATACGCAGTATTTT. This codes for CASSVGGVRGTDTQYF.

This rearrangement joins TRBV11-3 to TRBJ2-5; TRBD1 aligns across 8 bases. Trimming at V came to 5 bases and at J to 5 bases, leaving 4 bases not matched to a gene. Germline values: CDR1 SGHNT, CDR2 YENEEA. CDR3 length: 13 residues. This CDR3 is CASSKDREETQYF. CDR3 DNA sequence: TGTGCCAGCAGCAAGGACAGGGAGGAGACCCAGTACTTC. The variable domain in full, completed from reference TRBV11-3 and TRBJ2-5, reads EAGVVQSPRYKIIEKKQPVAFWCNPISGHNTLYWYLQNLGQGPELLIRYENEEAVDDSQLPKDRFSAERLKGVDSTLKIQPAELGDSAVYLCASSKDREETQYFGPGTRLLVL.

The rearrangement uses TRBV27 and TRBJ2-1, with a tentative D call TRBD1 (6 bases). V was trimmed by 8 bases and J by 6 bases, leaving 14 bases between them. From germline, CDR1 is MNHEY and CDR2 SMNVEV (reference sequence). This CDR3 has 13 residues. CDR3 sequence: CASWQTGLNEQFF. The CDR3 DNA sequence: TGTGCCAGCTGGCAGACAGGTCTCAATGAGCAGTTCTTC.

This clone has only a few counts. This chain links TRBV10-2 with TRBJ1-1; a weak D match, TRBD1 (5 bases). This CDR3 comprises 14 residues. Looked up from germline, CDR1 is WSHSY and CDR2 is SAAADI. Trimming left V 6 bases short and J 4 bases short, with 15 bases between. CDR3 DNA: TGCGCCAGCAGCCCAGGGTATAGTGGCACTGAAGCTTTCTTT. It yields the protein CASSPGYSGTEAFF.

Concerning this clone: This sample includes further DNA sequences coding for the same CDR3. The chain is built from TRBV7-9 and TRBJ1-5; D is ambiguous. CDR1 is SEHNR and CDR2 is FQNEAQ in the germline V gene (reference sequence). V lost 0 bases to trimming and J lost 6 bases, with 9 bases between them. This CDR3 has 14 amino acids. The CDR3 here is CASSLAGGSQPQHF. CDR3 bases: TGTGCCAGCAGCTTAGCGGGCGGGAGTCAGCCCCAGCATTTT.

V gene TRBV4-2 combines with J gene TRBJ2-1, with 9 bases that match TRBD2. The CDR3 runs 15 residues. With V trimmed by 2 bases and J by 6 bases, 5 bases remained unmatched. Germline assignment: CDR1 LGHNA and CDR2 YNFKEQ. CDR3 loop: CASSQLTSGLNEQFF. Written as DNA, the CDR3 is TGTGCCAGCAGCCAACTCACTAGCGGGCTCAATGAGCAGTTCTTC.

The chain carries TRBV14 and TRBJ2-7; tentatively, D is TRBD1 (5 bases). There are 14 residues in the CDR3. Germline V CDR1 and CDR2: SGHDN, FVKESK. V was pared by 4 bases and J by 2 bases, with 12 bases between. The CDR3 DNA follows: TGTGCCAGCAGCCCGACAGTTCCGCCCTACGAGCAGTACTTC. Translated, it gives CASSPTVPPYEQYF.

The chain recombines TRBV19 with TRBJ1-2, with D possibly TRBD1 on 5 matching bases. Germline lookup yields CDR1 LNHDA and CDR2 SQIVND (reference sequence). This CDR3 contains 14 residues. Deletions cut 3 bases from V and 5 bases from J, with 13 bases between. CDR3 sequence: CASSIGAVRYGYTF. In DNA form, the CDR3 reads TGTGCCAGTAGTATTGGGGCGGTACGGTATGGCTACACCTTC.

The chain couples TRBV27 to TRBJ2-7; 8 nucleotides align to TRBD1. Trimming took 3 bases from V and 4 from J; bases not matched to a gene: 11. The germline V gene encodes CDR1 MNHEY and CDR2 SMNVEV (reference sequence). CDR3 length equals 16 residues. The CDR3 DNA sequence: TGTGCCAGCAGTTTCGGTCGGGCAGGGGGCTTTTACGAGCAGTACTTC. The encoded protein is CASSFGRAGGFYEQYF.

V is TRBV9 and J is TRBJ2-1, with 9 bases that match TRBD2. The CDR3 totals 16 residues. Looked up from germline, CDR1 is SGDLS and CDR2 is YYNGEE. The junction had 4 bases not matched to a gene; V was cut back by 2 bases and J by 1 base. DNA of the CDR3: TGTGCCAGCAGCGTCCAAAGCGGGAGGTCCTACAATGAGCAGTTCTTC. Amino acid sequence: CASSVQSGRSYNEQFF.

The rearrangement joins TRBV11-3 to TRBJ2-3; 13 bases agree with TRBD2. The CDR3 loop spans 17 amino acids. The ends lost 1 base at V and 5 bases at J; junction bases unmatched: 6. Germline V CDR1 and CDR2: SGHNT, YENEEA. The CDR3 here is CASSLGGLAGVRDTQYF. CDR3 in DNA: TGTGCCAGCAGCTTAGGAGGACTAGCGGGAGTTCGAGATACGCAGTATTTT.

V is TRBV10-3 and J is TRBJ2-3; 9 nucleotides align to TRBD2. This CDR3 comprises 16 residues. Germline V gene sequence: CDR1 ENHRY, CDR2 SYGVKD. Trimming removed 5 bases from V and 5 bases from J; junction bases left unmatched: 11. CDR3 nucleotides: TGTGCCATCAGTTCGGGAGCGGGAGGTACGGGAGATACGCAGTATTTT. Its translation is CAISSGAGGTGDTQYF.

The chain combines TRBV7-9 with TRBJ2-7; 7 bases match TRBD2. Germline V gene lookup returns CDR1 SEHNR and CDR2 FQNEAQ (reference sequence). The CDR3 extends over 16 amino acids. Trimming took 4 bases from V and 2 from J; bases not matched to a gene: 11. The chain's CDR3 is CASSSPSGGDTYEQYF. The DNA of the CDR3 is TGTGCCAGCAGCTCCCCTTCGGGGGGTGACACCTACGAGCAGTACTTC.

The chain carries TRBV5-1 and TRBJ2-2, with TRBD2 matching 11 bases. This CDR3 region has 15 residues. V gave up 2 bases and J gave up 7 bases; unmatched junction bases: 4. Germline-derived CDR1 and CDR2 are SGHRS and YFSETQ. CDR3 residues: CASSFTSGSIGELFF. For the CDR3, the DNA is TGCGCCAGCAGCTTTACTAGCGGGAGTATCGGGGAGCTGTTTTTT.

This chain connects TRBV28 to TRBJ2-7; D is perhaps TRBD1 (8 bases). Germline CDR1 MDHEN, CDR2 SYDVKM. The CDR3 has 14 amino acids. V lost 6 bases to trimming and J lost 0 bases, with 12 bases between them. The CDR3 coding sequence is TGTGCCAGCAGGACAGGGGACTACTCCTACGAGCAGTACTTC. Encoded protein: CASRTGDYSYEQYF.

The chain employs TRBV7-6 and TRBJ2-7; D not resolved. CDR3 length: 16 amino acids. V was cut by 2 bases and J by 2 bases, with 16 bases left in between. CDR1 SGHVS and CDR2 FNYEAQ come from the germline V gene. DNA of the CDR3: TGTGCCAGCAGCTTATCGACCCTCCAGGCGACCTACGAGCAGTACTTC. This translates into CASSLSTLQATYEQYF.

V gene TRBV4-3 combines with J gene TRBJ2-7, with D possibly matching TRBD1 (6 bases). Looked up from germline, CDR1 is LGHNA and CDR2 is YSLEER. Trimming removed 4 bases at V and 3 bases at J, with 16 bases between. The CDR3 covers 15 residues. The CDR3 here is CASSPQGKANYEQYF. CDR3 coding DNA: TGCGCCAGCAGCCCCCAGGGGAAGGCGAACTACGAGCAGTACTTC.

This rearrangement joins TRBV28 to TRBJ1-1; the D gene is possibly TRBD1 (6 bases). The CDR3 has 13 residues. Germline values: CDR1 MDHEN, CDR2 SYDVKM. V was trimmed by 3 bases and J by 5 bases, leaving 10 bases between them. CDR3 nucleotide sequence: TGTGCCAGCAGTTTCAGGGGCGGGACTGAAGCTTTCTTT. The encoded protein is CASSFRGGTEAFF. Combining the CDR3 with reference TRBV28 and TRBJ1-1 gives the whole variable domain DVKVTQSSRYLVKRTGEKVFLECVQDMDHENMFWYRQDPGLGLRLIYFSYDVKMKEKGDIPEGYSVSREKKERFSLILESASTNQTSMYLCASSFRGGTEAFFGQGTRLTVV.

This chain links TRBV25-1 with TRBJ2-4; unclear D gene. Germline CDR1 reads MGHDK; CDR2 reads SYGVNS. This CDR3 has 17 amino acids. V was cut by 6 bases and J by 0 bases, with 18 bases left in between. This chain's CDR3 is CASSGVSTVLAKNIQYF. In nucleotides, the CDR3 is TGTGCCAGCAGCGGCGTCTCCACAGTACTAGCCAAAAACATTCAGTACTTC.

This chain joins TRBV28 and TRBJ1-1; 7 bases are shared with TRBD1. The CDR3 covers 12 residues. Germline V gene data show CDR1 as MDHEN and CDR2 as SYDVKM. CDR3: CVTGERGTEAFF. The CDR3 DNA sequence: TGTGTCACAGGGGAAAGGGGCACTGAAGCTTTCTTT.